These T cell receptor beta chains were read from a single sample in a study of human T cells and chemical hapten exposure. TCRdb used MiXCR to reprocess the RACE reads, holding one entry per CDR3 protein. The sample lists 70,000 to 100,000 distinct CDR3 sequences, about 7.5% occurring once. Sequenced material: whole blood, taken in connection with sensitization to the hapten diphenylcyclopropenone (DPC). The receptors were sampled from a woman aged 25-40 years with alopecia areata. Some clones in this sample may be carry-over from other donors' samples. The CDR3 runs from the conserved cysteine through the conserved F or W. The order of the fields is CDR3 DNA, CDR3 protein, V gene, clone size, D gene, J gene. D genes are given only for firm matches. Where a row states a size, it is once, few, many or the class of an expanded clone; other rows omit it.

TGTGCCAGCTGCAGGGGGGATCCTGGAAACACCATATATTTT,CASCRGDPGNTIYF,TRBV6-1,many,TRBD1,TRBJ1-3
TGTGCCAGCAGCTTAGGCCAGGATCCAGCCACAGATACGCAGTATTTT,CASSLGQDPATDTQYF,TRBV13,.,.,TRBJ2-3
TGTGCCAGCAGTAGGACGGCAACTAATGAAAAACTGTTTTTT,CASSRTATNEKLFF,TRBV6-5,few,.,TRBJ1-4
TGCAGCGTTGGCACAGGGTGCACTGAAGCTTTCTTT,CSVGTGCTEAFF,TRBV29-1,.,.,TRBJ1-1
TGTGCCAGCAGCCCGATTTCTGGAGAGACCCAGTACTTC,CASSPISGETQYF,TRBV12-3/TRBV12-4,many,.,TRBJ2-5
TGTGCCAGCAGCTTAGGCCTAGCGGGATCCTACAATGAGCAGTTCTTC,CASSLGLAGSYNEQFF,TRBV7-6,.,TRBD2,TRBJ2-1
TGCAGCGTTGAAGAGGGTAGGAGCGCCTCGCGTCTCACCTTC,CSVEEGRSASRLTF,TRBV29-1,few,.,TRBJ1-2
TGTGCCAGCAGTTTAAACGCGGCCCAGTACTTC,CASSLNAAQYF,TRBV12-3/TRBV12-4,many,.,TRBJ2-5
TGTGCCAGCAGTTCCCCCAGGGAGAACACTGAAGCTTTCTTT,CASSSPRENTEAFF,TRBV6-5,.,.,TRBJ1-1
TGTGCCATCAGTGAGGGAACGACAGGGGTAGGGAATTCACCCCTCCACTTT,CAISEGTTGVGNSPLHF,TRBV10-3,many,TRBD1,TRBJ1-6
TGTGCCAGCAGCCGCGTAGGCTCGATCTATGGCTACACCTTC,CASSRVGSIYGYTF,TRBV5-6,few,.,TRBJ1-2
TGTGCCAGTAGTTATCCAGGGGGCAATCAGCCCCAGCATTTT,CASSYPGGNQPQHF,TRBV19,few,.,TRBJ1-5
TGCGCCAGCAGCTCTAATCTTCATAAGGGAAACACCATATATTTT,CASSSNLHKGNTIYF,TRBV5-1,many,.,TRBJ1-3
TGTGCCAGCAGCTTAGGGAGGACCGGGGAGCTGTTTTTT,CASSLGRTGELFF,TRBV7-3,few,.,TRBJ2-2
TGTGCCAGCAAATATGGCGCGGGGAGCTCCTATAATTCACCCCTCCACTTT,CASKYGAGSSYNSPLHF,TRBV4-2,.,.,TRBJ1-6
TGTGCCAGTACCAGAACCGCAGGGTTCTATGGCTACACCTTC,CASTRTAGFYGYTF,TRBV12-3/TRBV12-4,many,.,TRBJ1-2
TGCGCCAGCAGCTACCGCACAGGGGGCGACACCGGGGAGCTGTTTTTT,CASSYRTGGDTGELFF,TRBV5-1,many,TRBD1,TRBJ2-2
TGCGCCAGCAAAGGGCAGGCAAGCACAGATACGCAGTATTTT,CASKGQASTDTQYF,TRBV5-1,.,.,TRBJ2-3
TGCAGTGCCCCGGACAGGGCCGGCACAGATACGCAGTATTTT,CSAPDRAGTDTQYF,TRBV20-1,many,TRBD1,TRBJ2-3
TGTGCCAGCCACAAAGGGGCGGGGGGCCTAGGAGGGACCCAGTACTTC,CASHKGAGGLGGTQYF,TRBV7-2,few,TRBD2,TRBJ2-5
TGCAGTGCCAGGCGGCGGGGGACAGATACGCAGTATTTT,CSARRRGTDTQYF,TRBV20-1,few,TRBD2,TRBJ2-3
TGTGCCAGCAGTAAAGGGACGGTGAAAAACATTCAGTACTTC,CASSKGTVKNIQYF,TRBV6-2/TRBV6-3,many,.,TRBJ2-4
TGCGCCAGCAGCCAAGGGGGAGCGGGGGGAAGATATGAGCAGTTCTTC,CASSQGGAGGRYEQFF,TRBV4-1,many,TRBD2,TRBJ2-1